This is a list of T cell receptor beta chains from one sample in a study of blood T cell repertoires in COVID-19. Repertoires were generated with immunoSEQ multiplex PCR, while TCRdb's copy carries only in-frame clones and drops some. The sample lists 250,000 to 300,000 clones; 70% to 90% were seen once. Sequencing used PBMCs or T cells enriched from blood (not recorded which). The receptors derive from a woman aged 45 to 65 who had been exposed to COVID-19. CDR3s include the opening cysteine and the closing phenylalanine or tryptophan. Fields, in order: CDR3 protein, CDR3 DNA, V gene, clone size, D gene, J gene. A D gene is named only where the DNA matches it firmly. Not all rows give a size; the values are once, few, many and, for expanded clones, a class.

CDR3 protein: CASTPPRQGEETQYF
CDR3 DNA: TGTGCCAGCACCCCACCCCGACAGGGGGAAGAGACCCAGTACTTC
V gene: TRBV28
clone size: -
D gene: TRBD1
J gene: TRBJ2-5

CDR3 protein: CASSEVRQGREQYF
CDR3 DNA: TGTGCCAGCAGCGAGGTACGACAGGGGAGAGAGCAGTACTTC
V gene: TRBV11-2
clone size: -
D gene: TRBD1
J gene: TRBJ2-7

CDR3 protein: CSVQGLAGGVTGELFF
CDR3 DNA: TGCAGCGTCCAGGGACTAGCGGGGGGCGTAACCGGGGAGCTGTTTTTT
V gene: TRBV29-1
clone size: -
D gene: TRBD2
J gene: TRBJ2-2

CDR3 protein: CASGLGQWGEETQYF
CDR3 DNA: TGTGCTAGTGGTTTGGGACAGTGGGGTGAAGAGACCCAGTACTTC
V gene: TRBV12-5
clone size: -
D gene: -
J gene: TRBJ2-5

CDR3 protein: CASSLGSGTGGSSPLHF
CDR3 DNA: TGTGCCAGCAGTTTAGGGTCGGGGACAGGGGGTAGTTCACCCCTCCACTTT
V gene: TRBV28
clone size: -
D gene: TRBD1
J gene: TRBJ1-6

CDR3 protein: CASSPSLTGADGYTF
CDR3 DNA: TGTGCCAGCAGTCCCTCTCTGACAGGGGCGGATGGCTACACCTTC
V gene: TRBV6-2/TRBV6-3
clone size: -
D gene: TRBD1
J gene: TRBJ1-2

CDR3 protein: CASSSQGAPRNTIYF
CDR3 DNA: TGTGCCAGCAGCTCCCAGGGGGCGCCTAGAAACACCATATATTTT
V gene: TRBV7-9
clone size: -
D gene: TRBD1
J gene: TRBJ1-3

CDR3 protein: CASSKRLAGAAPYEQYF
CDR3 DNA: TGTGCCAGCAGTAAGAGACTAGCGGGGGCCGCCCCCTACGAGCAGTACTTC
V gene: TRBV6-2/TRBV6-3
clone size: -
D gene: TRBD2
J gene: TRBJ2-7

CDR3 protein: CASTDRGERAFF
CDR3 DNA: TGTGCCAGCACGGACAGGGGTGAGCGGGCTTTCTTT
V gene: TRBV6-5
clone size: -
D gene: TRBD1
J gene: TRBJ1-1

CDR3 protein: CASSTPGLAGDNEQFF
CDR3 DNA: TGTGCCAGTAGTACGCCGGGGCTAGCGGGGGACAATGAGCAGTTCTTC
V gene: TRBV19
clone size: -
D gene: TRBD2
J gene: TRBJ2-1

CDR3 protein: CASSPYSQFNTEAFF
CDR3 DNA: TGTGCCAGCTCACCATACTCACAGTTTAACACTGAAGCTTTCTTT
V gene: TRBV18
clone size: -
D gene: -
J gene: TRBJ1-1

CDR3 protein: CASSPTGTPIQETQYF
CDR3 DNA: TGTGCCAGCAGCCCAACAGGGACCCCCATCCAAGAGACCCAGTACTTC
V gene: TRBV5-6
clone size: -
D gene: -
J gene: TRBJ2-5

CDR3 protein: CASSAGTGVGNSPLHF
CDR3 DNA: TGTGCCAGCAGCGCCGGGACAGGGGTCGGTAATTCACCCCTCCACTTT
V gene: TRBV6-2/TRBV6-3
clone size: -
D gene: TRBD1
J gene: TRBJ1-6

CDR3 protein: CASSFRGDGYTF
CDR3 DNA: TGTGCCAGCAGCTTCAGGGGCGATGGCTACACCTTC
V gene: TRBV7-9
clone size: -
D gene: -
J gene: TRBJ1-2

CDR3 protein: CATSSPGQRGNQPQHF
CDR3 DNA: TGTGCCACCAGCAGCCCGGGACAGCGGGGCAATCAGCCCCAGCATTTT
V gene: TRBV15
clone size: once
D gene: TRBD1
J gene: TRBJ1-5

CDR3 protein: CASSFRLGGTDTQYF
CDR3 DNA: TGTGCCAGCAGTTTCAGGTTAGGGGGCACAGATACGCAGTATTTT
V gene: TRBV28
clone size: -
D gene: -
J gene: TRBJ2-3